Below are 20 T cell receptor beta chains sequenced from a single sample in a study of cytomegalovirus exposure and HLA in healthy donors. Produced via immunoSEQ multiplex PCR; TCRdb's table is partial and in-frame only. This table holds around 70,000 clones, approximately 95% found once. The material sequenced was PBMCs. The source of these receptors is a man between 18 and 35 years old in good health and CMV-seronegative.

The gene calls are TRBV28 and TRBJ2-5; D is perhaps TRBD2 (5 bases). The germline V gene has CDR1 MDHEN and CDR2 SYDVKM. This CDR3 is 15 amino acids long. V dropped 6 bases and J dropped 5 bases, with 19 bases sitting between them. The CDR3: CASRSRDGLGETQYF. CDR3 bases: TGTGCCAGCAGGAGTCGGGATGGGCTCGGGGAGACCCAGTACTTC.

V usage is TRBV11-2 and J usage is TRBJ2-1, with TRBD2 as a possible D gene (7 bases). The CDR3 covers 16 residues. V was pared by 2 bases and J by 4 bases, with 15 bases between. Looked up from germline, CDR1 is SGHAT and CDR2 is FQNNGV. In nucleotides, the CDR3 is TGTGCCAGCAGCTTACGGGGGGCGGGGGTATACAATGAGCAGTTCTTC. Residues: CASSLRGAGVYNEQFF.

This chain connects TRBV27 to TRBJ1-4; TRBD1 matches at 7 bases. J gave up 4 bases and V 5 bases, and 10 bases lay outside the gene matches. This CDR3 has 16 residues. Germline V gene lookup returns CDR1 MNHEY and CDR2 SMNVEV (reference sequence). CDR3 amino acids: CASSQNSGQNNEKLFF. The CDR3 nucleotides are TGTGCCAGCAGTCAGAACTCGGGACAGAATAATGAAAAACTGTTTTTT.

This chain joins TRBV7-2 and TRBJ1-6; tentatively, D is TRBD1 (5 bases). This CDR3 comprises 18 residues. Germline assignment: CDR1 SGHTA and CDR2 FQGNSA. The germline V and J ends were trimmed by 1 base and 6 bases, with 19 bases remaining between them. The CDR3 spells CASSLGGAGSPSNSPLHF. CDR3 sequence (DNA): TGTGCCAGCAGCTTAGGGGGTGCAGGGTCGCCCTCTAATTCACCCCTCCACTTT.

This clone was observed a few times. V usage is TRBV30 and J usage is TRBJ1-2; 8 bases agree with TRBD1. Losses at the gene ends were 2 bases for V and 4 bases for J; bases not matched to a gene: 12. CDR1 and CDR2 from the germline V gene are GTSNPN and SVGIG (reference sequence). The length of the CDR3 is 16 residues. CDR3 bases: TGTGCCTGGAGTCCGACAGGGGCTTTCCGACCCTATGGCTACACCTTC. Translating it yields CAWSPTGAFRPYGYTF.

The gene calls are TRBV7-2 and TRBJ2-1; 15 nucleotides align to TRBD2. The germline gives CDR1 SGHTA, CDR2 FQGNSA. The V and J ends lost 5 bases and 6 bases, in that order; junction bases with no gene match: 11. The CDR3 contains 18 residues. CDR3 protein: CASSAYGGLAGGSNEQFF. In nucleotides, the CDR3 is TGTGCCAGCAGCGCCTATGGGGGACTAGCGGGGGGTTCCAATGAGCAGTTCTTC.

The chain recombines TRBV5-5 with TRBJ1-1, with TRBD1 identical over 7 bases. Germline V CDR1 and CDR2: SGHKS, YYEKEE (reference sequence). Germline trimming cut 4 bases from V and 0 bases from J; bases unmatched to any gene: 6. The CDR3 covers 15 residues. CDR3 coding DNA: TGTGCCAGCAGCGAGACAGGGCCTATGAACACTGAAGCTTTCTTT. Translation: CASSETGPMNTEAFF.

The CDR3 is CASSAGSYNEQFF. DNA for the CDR3: TGTGCCAGCAGCGCAGGGTCCTACAATGAGCAGTTCTTC. This chain links TRBV11-1 with TRBJ2-1; possible D gene TRBD1, 5 bases. This CDR3 is built from 13 residues. Germline-derived CDR1 and CDR2 are SGHAT and FQDESV (reference sequence). The V end was cut by 5 bases, the J end by 1 base, with 6 bases between.

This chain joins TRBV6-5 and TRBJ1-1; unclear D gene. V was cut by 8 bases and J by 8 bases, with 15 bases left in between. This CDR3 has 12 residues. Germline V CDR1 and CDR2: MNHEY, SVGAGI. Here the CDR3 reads CASGRGGSEAFF. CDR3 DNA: TGTGCCAGCGGAAGAGGAGGGTCGGAAGCTTTCTTT.

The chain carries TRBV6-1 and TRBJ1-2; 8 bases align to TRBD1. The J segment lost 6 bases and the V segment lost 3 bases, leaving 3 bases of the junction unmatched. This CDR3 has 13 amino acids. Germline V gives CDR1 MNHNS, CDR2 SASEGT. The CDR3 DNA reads TGTGCCAGCAGTGACCAGGGGGCGAATGGCTACACCTTC. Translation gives CASSDQGANGYTF.

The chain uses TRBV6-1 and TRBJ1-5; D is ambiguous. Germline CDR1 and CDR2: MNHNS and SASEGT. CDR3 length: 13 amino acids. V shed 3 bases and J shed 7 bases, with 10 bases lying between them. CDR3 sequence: CASSEQANQPQHF. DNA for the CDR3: TGTGCCAGCAGTGAGCAGGCCAACCAGCCCCAGCATTTT.

The CDR3 spells CASSLAPGNNQPQHF. The CDR3 nucleotides are TGTGCCAGCAGCTTAGCGCCCGGTAACAATCAGCCCCAGCATTTT. The chain recombines TRBV7-8 with TRBJ1-5; D not resolved. Germline V gives CDR1 SGHVS, CDR2 FQNEAQ. The CDR3 spans 15 residues. V was pared by 0 bases and J by 3 bases, with 9 bases between.

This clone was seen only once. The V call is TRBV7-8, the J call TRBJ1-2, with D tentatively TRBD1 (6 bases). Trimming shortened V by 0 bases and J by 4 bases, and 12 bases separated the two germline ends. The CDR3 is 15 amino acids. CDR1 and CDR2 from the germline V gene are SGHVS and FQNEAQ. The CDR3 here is CASSLAQGMRYGYTF. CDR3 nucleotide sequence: TGTGCCAGCAGCTTAGCGCAGGGGATGCGCTATGGCTACACCTTC.

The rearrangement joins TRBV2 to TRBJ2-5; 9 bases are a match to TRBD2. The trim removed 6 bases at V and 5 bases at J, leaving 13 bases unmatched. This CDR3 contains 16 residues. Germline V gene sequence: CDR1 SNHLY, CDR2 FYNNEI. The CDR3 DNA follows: TGTGCCAGCAGCAGCACCTCGGGACTAGCAGGGGAGACCCAGTACTTC. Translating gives CASSSTSGLAGETQYF.

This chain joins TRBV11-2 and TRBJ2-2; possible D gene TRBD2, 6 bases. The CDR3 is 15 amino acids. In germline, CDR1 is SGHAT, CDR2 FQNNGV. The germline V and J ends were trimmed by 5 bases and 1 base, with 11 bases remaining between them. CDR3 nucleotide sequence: TGTGCCAGCAGCCCGGGACTCGAGAACACCGGGGAGCTGTTTTTT. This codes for CASSPGLENTGELFF. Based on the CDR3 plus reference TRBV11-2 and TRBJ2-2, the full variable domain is EAGVAQSPRYKIIEKRQSVAFWCNPISGHATLYWYQQILGQGPKLLIQFQNNGVVDDSQLPKDRFSAERLKGVDSTLKIQPAKLEDSAVYLCASSPGLENTGELFFGEGSRLTVL.

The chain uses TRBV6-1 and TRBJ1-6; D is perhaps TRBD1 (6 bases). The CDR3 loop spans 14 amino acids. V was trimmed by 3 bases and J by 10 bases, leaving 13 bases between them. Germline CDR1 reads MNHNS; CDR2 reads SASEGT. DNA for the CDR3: TGTGCCAGCAGTGAGGGAACAGGGATATCACCCCTCCACTTT. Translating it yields CASSEGTGISPLHF.

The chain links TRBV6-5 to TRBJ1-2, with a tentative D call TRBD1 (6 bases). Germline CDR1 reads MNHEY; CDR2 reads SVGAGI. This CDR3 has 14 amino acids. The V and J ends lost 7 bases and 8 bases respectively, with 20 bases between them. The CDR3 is CASTPQGSDLGYTF. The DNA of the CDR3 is TGTGCCAGCACTCCCCAGGGGTCCGATTTAGGCTACACCTTC.

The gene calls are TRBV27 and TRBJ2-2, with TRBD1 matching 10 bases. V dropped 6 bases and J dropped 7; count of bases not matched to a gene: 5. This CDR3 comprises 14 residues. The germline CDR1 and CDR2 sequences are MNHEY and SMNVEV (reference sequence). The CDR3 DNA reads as TGTGCCAGCAGGGACAGGGGGGAGTTCGGGGAGCTGTTTTTT. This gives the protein CASRDRGEFGELFF.

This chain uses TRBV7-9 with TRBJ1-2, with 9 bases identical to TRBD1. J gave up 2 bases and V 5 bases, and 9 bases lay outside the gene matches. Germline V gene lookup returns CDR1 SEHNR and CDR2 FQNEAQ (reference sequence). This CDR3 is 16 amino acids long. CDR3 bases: TGTGCCAGCAGCCTAACCTTAGACAGGGGGAACTATGGCTACACCTTC. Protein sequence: CASSLTLDRGNYGYTF.

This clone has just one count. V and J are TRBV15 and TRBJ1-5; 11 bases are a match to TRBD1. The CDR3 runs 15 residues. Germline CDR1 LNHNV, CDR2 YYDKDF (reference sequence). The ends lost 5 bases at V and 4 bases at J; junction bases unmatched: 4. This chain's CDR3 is CATSGDRGSNQPQHF. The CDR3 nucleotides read TGTGCCACCAGCGGGGACAGGGGGTCGAATCAGCCCCAGCATTTT.